This T cell receptor beta chain is from a study of T-cell reconstitution after alpha-beta-depleted transplantation in children. Preparation of the TCRbeta library involved a method that used unique molecular identifiers. TCRdb fed the PCR reads into MiXCR, producing one record per CDR3 protein. The table shows roughly 200,000 distinct CDR3 sequences, with over 5.5% occurring only once. The sample holds many counts of this clonotype. The CDR3 runs 13 residues. Unmatched junction bases numbered 3, after V lost 3 bases and J lost 5 bases. The germline V gene encodes CDR1 MNHNS and CDR2 SASEGT. Source: PBMCs from the stem cell graft donor, taken from the stem cell graft. The rearrangement uses TRBV6-1 and TRBJ1-2; 7 bases map to TRBD1. This TCR was sampled from a human donor who donated a stem cell graft to a child with Wiskott-Aldrich syndrome. For the CDR3, the DNA is TGTGCCAGCAGTGAGACAGGGTGGTATGGCTACACCTTC. The encoded protein is CASSETGWYGYTF.